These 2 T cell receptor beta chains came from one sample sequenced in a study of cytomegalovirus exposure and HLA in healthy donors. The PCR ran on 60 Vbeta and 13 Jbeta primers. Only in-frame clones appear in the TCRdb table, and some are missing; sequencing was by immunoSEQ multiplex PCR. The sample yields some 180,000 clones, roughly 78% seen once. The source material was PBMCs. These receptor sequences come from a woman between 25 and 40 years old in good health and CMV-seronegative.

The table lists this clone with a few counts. The CDR3 DNA sequence: TGCGCCAGCAGTCCTCGTCAACTAGTTGAGACCCAGTACTTC. Translation: CASSPRQLVETQYF. This chain uses TRBV5-1 with TRBJ2-5; TRBD2 might be the D (5 bases). In germline, CDR1 is SGHRS, CDR2 YFSETQ. The CDR3 runs 14 residues. Trimming removed 5 bases from V and 5 bases from J, with 16 bases in between. The whole variable domain, filled in from reference TRBV5-1 and TRBJ2-5, reads KAGVTQTPRYLIKTRGQQVTLSCSPISGHRSVSWYQQTPGQGLQFLFEYFSETQRNKGNFPGRFSGRQFSNSRSEMNVSTLELGDSALYLCASSPRQLVETQYFGPGTRLLVL.

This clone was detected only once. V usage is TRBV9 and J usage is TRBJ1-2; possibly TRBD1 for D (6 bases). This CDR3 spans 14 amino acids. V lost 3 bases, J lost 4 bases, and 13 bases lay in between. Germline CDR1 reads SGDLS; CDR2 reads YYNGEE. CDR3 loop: CASSGGGQVYGYTF. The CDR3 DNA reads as TGTGCCAGCAGCGGGGGGGGACAAGTCTATGGCTACACCTTC.